The clone carrying this TCR beta chain was detected a few times. The V gene end was trimmed by 5 bases and the J gene end by 5 bases; junction bases not matched to a gene: 5. CDR1 LGHDT and CDR2 YNNKEL come from the germline V gene (reference sequence). The CDR3 totals 13 residues. This entry belongs to a study of quantifying T cell responses using KT2 cells. Study information: RNA was reverse transcribed with TCR alpha and beta constant-region primers.

A single-stranded UMI oligo with SP2 sequence was ligated to cDNA 3' ends. The first PCR ran roughly 4 cycles with an equimolar RC1.1 and RC1.2 beta primer mix. One entry per CDR3 protein results from TCRdb running MiXCR on the UMI-ligation and nested PCR reads. This sample has around 56,000 distinct CDR3 sequences, with 9% to 15% found just once. The receptor's source is a human donor. Sample: PBMCs spiked with cells of the T cell clone KT2. This chain connects TRBV3-1 to TRBJ2-5; 7 bases fit TRBD1. The CDR3 region is CASSGAGGETQYF. In nucleotides, the CDR3 is TGTGCCAGCAGCGGAGCAGGGGGTGAGACCCAGTACTTC.